This T cell receptor beta chain was identified during a study of T cell repertoires in cytomegalovirus infection. The germline CDR1 and CDR2 sequences are MNHNY and SVGAGI (reference sequence). The germline V and J ends were trimmed by 6 bases and 3 bases, with 15 bases remaining between them. The CDR3 is 15 residues long. Of note for this clonotype: The antigen is not known.

TCRdb reprocessed the reads via MiXCR and lists one record per CDR3 protein. This sample has hundreds of thousands of distinct CDR3 sequences; roughly 43% occur once, and the top ten carry roughly two fifths. The chain employs TRBV6-6 and TRBJ1-3; D is possibly TRBD1 (6 bases). Sample: cultured PBMCs, taken from culture after CMV antigen stimulation. The origin of this receptor is a human donor in good health (CMV status not recorded). Some clones in this sample may be carry-over from other donors' samples. In DNA, the CDR3 is TGTGCCAGCAGCATCCGGGGGGCGGATGGAAACACCATATATTTT. This sequence encodes CASSIRGADGNTIYF.